This entry is about one T cell receptor (beta chain). This sample is drawn from a study of Ad26.COV2.S vaccination and SARS-CoV-2 variants. Germline trimming cut 3 bases from V and 5 bases from J; bases unmatched to any gene: 7. CDR1 is SGHRS and CDR2 is YFSETQ in the germline V gene. CDR3 size: 16 residues. Profiling relied on immunoSEQ multiplex PCR, and the TCRdb table lists in-frame clones only, not all of them. The sample holds roughly 420,000 clones, 89% seen once. Treatment denoted: around 19 received Ad26.COV2.S at low or high dose, single or two shots; about 5 received placebo; per-sample allocation not given. Samples analyzed were those drawn on day 63 after the first vaccine or placebo injection. An adult of 18-55 years in Boston served as donor. The study used a vaccine consisting of an Ad26 vector that expressed Wuhan-strain SARS-CoV-2 spike.

This TCR came from a person aged 18-60 years who received the Ad26.COV2.S COVID-19 vaccine or a placebo. The chain couples TRBV5-1 to TRBJ2-1; 11 bases map to TRBD1. The sample consisted of peripheral blood, taken in a trial of Ad26.COV2.S vaccine versus placebo. DNA for the CDR3: TGCGCCAGCAGCTGGTGGGACAGGGGGAGCAACAATGAGCAGTTCTTC. The encoded protein is CASSWWDRGSNNEQFF.